This T cell receptor beta chain was identified during a study of blood T cell repertoires in COVID-19. CDR3 length: 16 residues. The repertoire was sequenced with immunoSEQ multiplex PCR; TCRdb's copy has only in-frame clones and lacks some. The sample carries 250,000 to 350,000 clones, around 87% recorded once. This TCR was recovered from a woman aged 45-65 years who had recovered from COVID-19. Sequencing used peripheral blood. The rearrangement uses TRBV21-1 and TRBJ2-7; the D segment call TRBD2 is taken from the table without a DNA check. TRBV21-1 is recorded as a pseudogene. CDR3 sequence reads: CASSKVPSGSPYEQYF. CDR3 coding DNA: TGTGCCAGCAGCAAGGTCCCAAGCGGGTCCCCCTACGAGCAGTACTTC.